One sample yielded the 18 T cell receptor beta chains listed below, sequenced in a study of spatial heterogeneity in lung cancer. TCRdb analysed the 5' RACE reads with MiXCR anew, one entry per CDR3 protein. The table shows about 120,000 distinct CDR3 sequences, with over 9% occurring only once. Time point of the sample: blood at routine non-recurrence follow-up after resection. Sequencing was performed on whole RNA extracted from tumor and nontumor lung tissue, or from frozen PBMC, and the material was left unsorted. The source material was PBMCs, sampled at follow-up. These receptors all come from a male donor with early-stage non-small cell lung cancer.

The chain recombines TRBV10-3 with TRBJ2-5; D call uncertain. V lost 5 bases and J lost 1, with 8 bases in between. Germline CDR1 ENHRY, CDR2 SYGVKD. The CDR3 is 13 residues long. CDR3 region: CAISRNSQETQYF. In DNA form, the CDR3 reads TGTGCCATCAGTCGCAACAGCCAAGAGACCCAGTACTTC.

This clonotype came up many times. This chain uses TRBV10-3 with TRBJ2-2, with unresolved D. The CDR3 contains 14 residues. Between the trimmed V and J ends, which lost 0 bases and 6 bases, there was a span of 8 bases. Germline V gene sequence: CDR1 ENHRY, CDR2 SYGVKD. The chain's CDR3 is CAISESQTSGELFF. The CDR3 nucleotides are TGTGCCATCAGTGAGTCCCAGACCTCCGGGGAGCTGTTTTTT.

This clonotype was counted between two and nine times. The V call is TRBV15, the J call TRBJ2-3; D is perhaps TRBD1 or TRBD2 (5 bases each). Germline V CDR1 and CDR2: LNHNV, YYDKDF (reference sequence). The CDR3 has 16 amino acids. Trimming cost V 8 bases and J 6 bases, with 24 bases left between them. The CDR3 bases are TGTGCCACCCTTCTTGGGGGTCCAAAAAGGTCTGATACGCAGTATTTT. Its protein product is CATLLGGPKRSDTQYF.

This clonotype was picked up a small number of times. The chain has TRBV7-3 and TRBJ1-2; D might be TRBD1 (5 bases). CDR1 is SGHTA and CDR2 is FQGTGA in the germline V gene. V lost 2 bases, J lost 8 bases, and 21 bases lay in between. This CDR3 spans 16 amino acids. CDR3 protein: CASSLEWTPGTRGYTF. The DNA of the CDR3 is TGTGCCAGCAGCTTAGAGTGGACACCTGGGACTCGAGGCTACACCTTC. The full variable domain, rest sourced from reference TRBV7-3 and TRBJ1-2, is GAGVSQTPSNKVTEKGKYVELRCDPISGHTALYWYRQSLGQGPEFLIYFQGTGAADDSGLPNDRFFAVRPEGSVSTLKIQRTERGDSAVYLCASSLEWTPGTRGYTFGSGTRLTVV.

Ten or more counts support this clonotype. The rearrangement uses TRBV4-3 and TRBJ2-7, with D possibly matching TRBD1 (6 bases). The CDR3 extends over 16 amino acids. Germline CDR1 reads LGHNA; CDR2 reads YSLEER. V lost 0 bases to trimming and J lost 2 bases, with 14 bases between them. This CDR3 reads CASSQDGGQYPYEQYF. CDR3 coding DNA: TGCGCCAGCAGCCAAGATGGCGGACAGTACCCCTACGAGCAGTACTTC.

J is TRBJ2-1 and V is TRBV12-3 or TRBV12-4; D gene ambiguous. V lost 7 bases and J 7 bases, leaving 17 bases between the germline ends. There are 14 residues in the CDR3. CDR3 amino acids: CASKILGNGNEQFF. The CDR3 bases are TGTGCCAGCAAAATCTTGGGAAATGGGAATGAGCAGTTCTTC.

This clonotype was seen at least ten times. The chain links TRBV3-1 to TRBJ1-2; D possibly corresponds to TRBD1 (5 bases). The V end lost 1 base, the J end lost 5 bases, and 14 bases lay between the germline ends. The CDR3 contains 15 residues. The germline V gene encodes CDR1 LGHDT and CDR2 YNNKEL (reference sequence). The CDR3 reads CASSQAEGPKYGYTF. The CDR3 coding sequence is TGTGCCAGCAGCCAAGCGGAGGGGCCGAAATATGGCTACACCTTC.

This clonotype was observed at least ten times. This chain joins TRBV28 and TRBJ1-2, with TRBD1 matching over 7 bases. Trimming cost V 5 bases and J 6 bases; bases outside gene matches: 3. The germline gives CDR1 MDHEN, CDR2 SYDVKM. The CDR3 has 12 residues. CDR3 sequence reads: CASSGQEDGYTF. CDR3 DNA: TGTGCCAGCAGTGGACAGGAGGATGGCTACACCTTC.

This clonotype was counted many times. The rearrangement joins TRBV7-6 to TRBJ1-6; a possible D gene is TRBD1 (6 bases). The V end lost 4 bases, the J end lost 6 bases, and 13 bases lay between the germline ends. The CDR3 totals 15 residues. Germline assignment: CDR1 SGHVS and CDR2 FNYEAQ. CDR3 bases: TGTGCCAGCAGCTGGGGGGCGAGGAGTAATTCACCCCTCCACTTT. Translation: CASSWGARSNSPLHF.

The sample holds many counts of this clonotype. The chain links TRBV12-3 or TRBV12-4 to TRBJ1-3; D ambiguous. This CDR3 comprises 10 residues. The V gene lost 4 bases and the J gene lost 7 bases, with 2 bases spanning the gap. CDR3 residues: CASSWNTIYF. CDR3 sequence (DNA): TGTGCCAGCAGTTGGAACACCATATATTTT.

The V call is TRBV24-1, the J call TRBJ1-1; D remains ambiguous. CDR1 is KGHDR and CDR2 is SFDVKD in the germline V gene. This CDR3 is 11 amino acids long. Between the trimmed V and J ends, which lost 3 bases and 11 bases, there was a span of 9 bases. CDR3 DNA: TGTGCCACCAGTGATCTCCGGAGGGCTTTCTTT. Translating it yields CATSDLRRAFF.

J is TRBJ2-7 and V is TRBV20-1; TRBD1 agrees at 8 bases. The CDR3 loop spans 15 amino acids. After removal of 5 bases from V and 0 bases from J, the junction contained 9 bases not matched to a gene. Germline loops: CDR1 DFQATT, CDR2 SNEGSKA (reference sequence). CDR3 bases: TGCAGTGCTCCCAACAGGGGGTCCCACTCCTACGAGCAGTACTTC. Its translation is CSAPNRGSHSYEQYF.

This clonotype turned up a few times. CDR3 amino acids: CASSMDRWTGELFF. In DNA form, the CDR3 reads TGTGCCAGCAGCATGGATCGGTGGACCGGGGAGCTGTTTTTT. The chain recombines TRBV11-2 with TRBJ2-2, with unresolved D. V lost 5 bases, J lost 5 bases, and 12 bases lay in between. The CDR3 totals 14 residues. Germline V gene sequence: CDR1 SGHAT, CDR2 FQNNGV.

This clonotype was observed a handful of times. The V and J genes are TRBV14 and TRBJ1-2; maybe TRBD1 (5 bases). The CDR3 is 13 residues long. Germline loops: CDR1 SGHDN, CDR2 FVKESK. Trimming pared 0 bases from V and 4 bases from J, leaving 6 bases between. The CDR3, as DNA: TGTGCCAGCAGCCAAGATCAGGGCTATGGCTACACCTTC. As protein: CASSQDQGYGYTF.

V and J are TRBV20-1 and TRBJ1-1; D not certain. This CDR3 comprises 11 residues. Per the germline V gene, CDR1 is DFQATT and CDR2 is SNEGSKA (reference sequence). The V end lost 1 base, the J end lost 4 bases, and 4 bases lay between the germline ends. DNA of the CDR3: TGCAGTGCTAGAGGATTCACTGAAGCTTTCTTT. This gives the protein CSARGFTEAFF.

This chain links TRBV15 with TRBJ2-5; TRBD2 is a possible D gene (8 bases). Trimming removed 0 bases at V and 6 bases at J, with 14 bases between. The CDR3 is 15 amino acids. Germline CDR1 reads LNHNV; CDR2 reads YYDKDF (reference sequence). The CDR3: CATSRDREGAKTQYF. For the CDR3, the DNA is TGTGCCACCAGCAGAGATCGGGAGGGGGCCAAGACCCAGTACTTC.

This chain's CDR3 is CASSLAGTANTEAFF. CDR3 DNA: TGTGCCAGCAGCTTAGCGGGGACAGCTAACACTGAAGCTTTCTTT. The rearrangement joins TRBV7-9 to TRBJ1-1, with 7 bases that match TRBD1. Trimming at V came to 0 bases and at J to 2 bases, leaving 3 bases not matched to a gene. Germline V gives CDR1 SEHNR, CDR2 FQNEAQ (reference sequence). This CDR3 contains 15 residues.

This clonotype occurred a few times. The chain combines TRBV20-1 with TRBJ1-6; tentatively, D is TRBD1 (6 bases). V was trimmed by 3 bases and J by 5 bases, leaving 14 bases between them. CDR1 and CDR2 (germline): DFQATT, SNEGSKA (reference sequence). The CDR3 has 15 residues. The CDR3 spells CSAREGGSNNSPLHF. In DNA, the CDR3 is TGCAGTGCTAGGGAGGGGGGTAGTAATAATTCACCCCTCCACTTT.